The 29 T cell receptor beta chains below were found in one sample sequenced in a study of graft-versus-host responses after intestinal transplantation. Here immunoSEQ multiplex PCR was the method, and the copy in TCRdb shows in-frame clones only, minus some. Of about 71,000 clones in the sample, approximately 94% were seen once. No antigen has been identified for these receptors. Sequences were derived from unstimulated CD8+ T cells sorted from spleen or lymph node cells, sampled before intestinal transplant. These receptors were collected from a human donor who received an intestinal transplant.

The chain couples TRBV5-1 to TRBJ2-7; 9 bases fit TRBD1. The CDR3 is 15 residues long. After removal of 2 bases from V and 4 bases from J, the junction contained 7 bases not matched to a gene. Germline assignment: CDR1 SGHRS and CDR2 YFSETQ. CDR3 DNA sequence: TGCGCCAGCAGCTTAGTACAGGGGGCGAGGTACGAGCAGTACTTC. As protein: CASSLVQGARYEQYF.

The V and J genes are TRBV28 and TRBJ1-6; D gene unclear. The V end was cut by 0 bases, the J end by 3 bases, with 9 bases between. CDR1 is MDHEN and CDR2 is SYDVKM in the germline V gene. This CDR3 region has 16 residues. The DNA for the CDR3 is TGTGCCAGCAGTTTATGGGCCCCCGGCTATAATTCACCCCTCCACTTT. Translating gives CASSLWAPGYNSPLHF. Complete variable domain (other parts from reference TRBV28 and TRBJ1-6): DVKVTQSSRYLVKRTGEKVFLECVQDMDHENMFWYRQDPGLGLRLIYFSYDVKMKEKGDIPEGYSVSREKKERFSLILESASTNQTSMYLCASSLWAPGYNSPLHFGNGTRLTVT.

This chain connects TRBV7-8 to TRBJ2-5; D may match TRBD1 or TRBD2 (5 bases each). V was trimmed by 2 bases and J by 7 bases, leaving 20 bases between them. This CDR3 region has 16 residues. CDR1 is SGHVS and CDR2 is FQNEAQ in the germline V gene. As DNA, the CDR3 is TGTGCCAGCAGCTTACCAACACGGGACGGCCGAGGGACCCAGTACTTC. It translates to CASSLPTRDGRGTQYF.

This chain connects TRBV5-1 to TRBJ2-7, with TRBD2 identical over 10 bases. Germline CDR1 and CDR2: SGHRS and YFSETQ. The junction had 5 bases not matched to a gene; V was cut back by 1 base and J by 7 bases. The CDR3 extends over 14 amino acids. CDR3: CASSLSSGRVEQYF. The CDR3 DNA is TGCGCCAGCAGCTTGTCGAGCGGGAGGGTTGAGCAGTACTTC. The full variable domain, rest sourced from reference TRBV5-1 and TRBJ2-7, is KAGVTQTPRYLIKTRGQQVTLSCSPISGHRSVSWYQQTPGQGLQFLFEYFSETQRNKGNFPGRFSGRQFSNSRSEMNVSTLELGDSALYLCASSLSSGRVEQYFGPGTRLTVT.

The genes are TRBV29-1 and TRBJ2-1; no reliable D call. Trimming removed 4 bases at V and 0 bases at J, with 7 bases between. CDR3 length: 13 residues. Germline CDR1 and CDR2: SQVTM and ANQGSEA. CDR3 residues: CSVVTSSYNEQFF. Here the CDR3 DNA reads TGCAGCGTTGTGACTTCCTCCTACAATGAGCAGTTCTTC.

The V call is TRBV10-3, the J call TRBJ2-1, with TRBD2 as a possible D gene (6 bases). Germline V gene lookup returns CDR1 ENHRY and CDR2 SYGVKD. The germline V and J ends were trimmed by 5 bases and 6 bases, with 11 bases remaining between them. The CDR3 loop spans 13 amino acids. CDR3 in amino acids: CAISSTSSNEQFF. The CDR3 nucleotides read TGTGCCATCAGTAGCACTAGCTCCAATGAGCAGTTCTTC.

V gene TRBV4-1 combines with J gene TRBJ2-3, with 9 bases fitting TRBD2. This CDR3 is built from 16 residues. In germline, CDR1 is MGHRA, CDR2 YSYEKL. V trimming: 1 base; J trimming: 3 bases; junction bases outside the gene matches: 5. The CDR3 reads CASSQAREGSTDTQYF. The CDR3 coding sequence is TGCGCCAGCAGCCAAGCGCGGGAGGGCTCGACAGATACGCAGTATTTT.

The V call is TRBV2, the J call TRBJ2-1; 13 positions agree with TRBD2. Germline lookup yields CDR1 SNHLY and CDR2 FYNNEI. This CDR3 is 17 amino acids long. The V and J ends lost 2 bases and 4 bases, in that order; junction bases with no gene match: 5. The DNA of the CDR3 is TGTGCCAGCAGTGAACCGGCACTAGCGGGAGGGTACAATGAGCAGTTCTTC. Translation gives CASSEPALAGGYNEQFF.

The chain has TRBV7-2 and TRBJ2-7; 8 nucleotides line up with TRBD1. The V gene end was trimmed by 2 bases and the J gene end by 2 bases; junction bases not matched to a gene: 14. CDR3 length: 18 amino acids. Looked up from germline, CDR1 is SGHTA and CDR2 is FQGNSA. The CDR3 here is CASSLIRRGQPLPYEQYF. The CDR3 coding sequence is TGTGCCAGCAGCTTAATCCGCAGGGGGCAACCTTTACCCTACGAGCAGTACTTC.

This chain's CDR3 is CASSLVRDRRADTQYF. CDR3 in DNA: TGTGCCAGCAGCTTAGTCCGGGACAGGAGGGCAGATACGCAGTATTTT. This rearrangement joins TRBV7-6 to TRBJ2-3; 8 positions match TRBD1. Germline-derived CDR1 and CDR2 are SGHVS and FNYEAQ. The V segment lost 1 base and the J segment 4 bases; nucleotides outside the gene matches: 7. The CDR3 runs to 16 residues.

The chain links TRBV28 to TRBJ1-1; D ambiguous. The CDR3 loop spans 13 amino acids. Germline CDR1 MDHEN, CDR2 SYDVKM. Trimming stripped 5 bases from V and 1 base from J, with 8 bases between. The DNA of the CDR3 is TGTGCCAGCAGTCCTACATCGAACACTGAAGCTTTCTTT. Translated: CASSPTSNTEAFF.

The genes are TRBV29-1 and TRBJ1-4; TRBD1 aligns across 7 bases. The CDR3 loop spans 14 amino acids. Trimming cost V 5 bases and J 0 bases; bases outside gene matches: 3. CDR1 is SQVTM, CDR2 ANQGSEA, per germline. In nucleotides, the CDR3 is TGCAGCGTTCCTGGACAGGCAACTAATGAAAAACTGTTTTTT. It specifies CSVPGQATNEKLFF.

This clone was seen once. This sequence joins TRBV7-9 and TRBJ1-1, with 7 bases identical to TRBD1. The CDR3 totals 14 residues. The germline V gene encodes CDR1 SEHNR and CDR2 FQNEAQ (reference sequence). J was trimmed by 4 bases and V by 2 bases; bases with no gene match: 4. The CDR3: CASSLTQGGTEAFF. The CDR3 DNA follows: TGTGCCAGCAGCTTAACTCAGGGGGGCACTGAAGCTTTCTTT. Full variable domain (outside the CDR3, taken from reference TRBV7-9 and TRBJ1-1): DTGVSQNPRHKITKRGQNVTFRCDPISEHNRLYWYRQTLGQGPEFLTYFQNEAQLEKSRLLSDRFSAERPKGSFSTLEIQRTEQGDSAMYLCASSLTQGGTEAFFGQGTRLTVV.

This clone occurred once. The rearrangement links TRBV6-5 to TRBJ1-2, with 12 bases identical to TRBD1. The CDR3 loop spans 14 amino acids. J was trimmed by 6 bases and V by 6 bases; bases with no gene match: 5. Germline CDR1 reads MNHEY; CDR2 reads SVGAGI. This CDR3 reads CASRPGQGADGYTF. CDR3 sequence (DNA): TGTGCCAGCAGACCGGGACAGGGGGCAGATGGCTACACCTTC.

A remark on this clone: One end of the junction does not line up with germline, which may come from a read error. V gene TRBV27 combines with J gene TRBJ2-3; TRBD1 or TRBD2 may be the D gene (5 bases each). The germline V gene has CDR1 MNHEY and CDR2 SMNVEV (reference sequence). This CDR3 is built from 12 residues. The CDR3 DNA reads TGTGCCAGCAGTTTATCGGGGGATACGCAGTGTTTT. It specifies CASSLSGDTQCF.

The rearrangement uses TRBV27 and TRBJ2-5; 11 nucleotides align to TRBD2. The ends lost 3 bases at V and 4 bases at J; junction bases unmatched: 4. CDR1 is MNHEY, CDR2 SMNVEV, per germline (reference sequence). The CDR3 contains 15 residues. The CDR3 is CASSLTSGEGETQYF. The CDR3 DNA is TGTGCCAGCAGTTTGACTAGCGGGGAGGGAGAGACCCAGTACTTC.

The chain recombines TRBV5-1 with TRBJ2-1, with TRBD2 identical over 12 bases. CDR1 and CDR2 (germline): SGHRS, YFSETQ. Unmatched junction bases numbered 8, after V lost 1 base and J lost 6 bases. This CDR3 has 17 amino acids. The CDR3 loop is CASSLWLAGGPLNEQFF. The CDR3 DNA is TGCGCCAGCAGCTTGTGGCTAGCGGGAGGGCCTCTCAATGAGCAGTTCTTC.

This clone was found once. This sequence joins TRBV10-3 and TRBJ2-7; either TRBD1 or TRBD2 may fit D (5 bases each). The CDR3 loop spans 13 amino acids. V was clipped by 5 bases and J by 3 bases, with 11 bases between them. The germline gives CDR1 ENHRY, CDR2 SYGVKD. DNA of the CDR3: TGTGCCATCAGTCCGGGACCCGTCTACGAGCAGTACTTC. It encodes CAISPGPVYEQYF.

This rearrangement joins TRBV9 to TRBJ2-5; D gene ambiguous. V was pared by 0 bases and J by 2 bases, with 14 bases between. The CDR3 covers 16 residues. Looked up from germline, CDR1 is SGDLS and CDR2 is YYNGEE. The CDR3 spells CASSVERMADQETQYF. CDR3 coding DNA: TGTGCCAGCAGCGTAGAGAGGATGGCGGATCAAGAGACCCAGTACTTC. Looking up the rest from reference TRBV9 and TRBJ2-5 gives the full variable domain: DSGVTQTPKHLITATGQRVTLRCSPRSGDLSVYWYQQSLDQGLQFLIQYYNGEERAKGNILERFSAQQFPDLHSELNLSSLELGDSALYFCASSVERMADQETQYFGPGTRLLVL.

The chain joins TRBV6-1 to TRBJ2-1; maybe TRBD2 (6 bases). Per germline, CDR1 MNHNS and CDR2 SASEGT. The CDR3 extends over 14 amino acids. Between the trimmed V and J ends, which lost 4 bases and 5 bases, there was a span of 12 bases. CDR3 loop: CASSAGAFNNEQFF. The CDR3 nucleotides read TGTGCCAGCAGTGCGGGAGCCTTCAACAATGAGCAGTTCTTC.

The rearrangement joins TRBV6-6 to TRBJ2-7, with 8 bases identical to TRBD2. CDR3 size: 15 residues. Losses at the gene ends were 0 bases for V and 6 bases for J; bases not matched to a gene: 7. Germline V CDR1 and CDR2: MNHNY, SVGAGI (reference sequence). Written as DNA, the CDR3 is TGTGCCAGCAGTTACTCAAGTACTAGCGGTGGCGAGCAGTACTTC. Translated: CASSYSSTSGGEQYF.

This chain joins TRBV9 and TRBJ2-2, with 7 nucleotides matching TRBD1. The CDR3 length is 16 residues. The trim removed 4 bases at V and 1 base at J, leaving 7 bases unmatched. From germline, CDR1 is SGDLS and CDR2 YYNGEE. CDR3 sequence (DNA): TGTGCCAGCAGCCCCCCCACAGGGGTGAACACCGGGGAGCTGTTTTTT. This gives the protein CASSPPTGVNTGELFF.

The J gene is TRBJ1-5, the V gene TRBV27; weak D call: TRBD1 (5 bases). Per germline, CDR1 MNHEY and CDR2 SMNVEV (reference sequence). Trimming shortened V by 8 bases and J by 2 bases, and 10 bases separated the two germline ends. The CDR3 extends over 13 amino acids. In DNA form, the CDR3 reads TGTGCCAGCGGAACAGGTGGCAATCAGCCCCAGCATTTT. Translating gives CASGTGGNQPQHF.

The gene calls are TRBV18 and TRBJ2-7, with 8 nucleotides matching TRBD1. CDR1 KGHSH and CDR2 LQKENI come from the germline V gene. The CDR3 runs to 14 residues. J was trimmed by 2 bases and V by 2 bases; bases with no gene match: 2. Here the CDR3 reads CASSPWDRTYEQYF. CDR3 DNA: TGTGCCAGCTCACCATGGGACAGGACCTACGAGCAGTACTTC.

This rearrangement joins TRBV11-2 to TRBJ2-7; D is possibly TRBD2 (5 bases). CDR1 and CDR2 (germline): SGHAT, FQNNGV. The V end was cut by 5 bases, the J end by 3 bases, with 14 bases between. This CDR3 region has 14 residues. CDR3 protein: CASSLGMGIYEQYF. The CDR3 coding sequence is TGTGCCAGCAGCCTCGGGATGGGTATCTACGAGCAGTACTTC.

CDR3 DNA: TGTGCCAGCAGTGGACTCGGGGAGAATACGCAGTATTTT. It is translated as CASSGLGENTQYF. This chain uses TRBV6-4 with TRBJ2-3, with D tentatively TRBD2 (5 bases). Trimming removed 4 bases at V and 7 bases at J, with 12 bases between. Germline loops: CDR1 MRHNA, CDR2 SNTAGT. The CDR3 is 13 residues long.

A word on this clone: At one end the junction does not follow the germline gene, possibly because of a read error. The rearrangement links TRBV19 to TRBJ2-1; TRBD1 agrees at 8 bases. The CDR3 is 15 amino acids. Germline V CDR1 and CDR2: LNHDA, SQIVND (reference sequence). The CDR3 region is CASSLDRGVYNEQFF. The CDR3 DNA sequence: TGTGCCAGTAGTCTAGACAGGGGCGTGTACAATGAGCAGTTCTTC. The variable domain in full, with the rest retrieved from reference TRBV19 and TRBJ2-1, is DGGITQSPKYLFRKEGQNVTLSCEQNLNHDAMYWYRQDPGQGLRLIYYSQIVNDFQKGDIAEGYSVSREKKESFPLTVTSAQKNPTAFYLCASSLDRGVYNEQFFGPGTRLTVL.

V and J are TRBV4-2 and TRBJ2-4, with 9 bases lining up with TRBD1. The CDR3 has 17 amino acids. Germline loops: CDR1 LGHNA, CDR2 YNFKEQ. The trim removed 3 bases at V and 7 bases at J, leaving 13 bases unmatched. CDR3 amino acids: CASSQGGTGLFRNIQYF. The CDR3, as DNA: TGTGCCAGCAGCCAGGGAGGGACAGGGTTGTTTAGGAACATTCAGTACTTC.

V gene TRBV6-5 combines with J gene TRBJ2-1; D is undetermined. This CDR3 contains 11 residues. Germline CDR1 reads MNHEY; CDR2 reads SVGAGI. V lost 6 bases to trimming and J lost 10 bases, with 10 bases between them. The CDR3 sequence is CASRTTGEQFF. CDR3 bases: TGTGCCAGCAGAACTACCGGGGAGCAGTTCTTC.